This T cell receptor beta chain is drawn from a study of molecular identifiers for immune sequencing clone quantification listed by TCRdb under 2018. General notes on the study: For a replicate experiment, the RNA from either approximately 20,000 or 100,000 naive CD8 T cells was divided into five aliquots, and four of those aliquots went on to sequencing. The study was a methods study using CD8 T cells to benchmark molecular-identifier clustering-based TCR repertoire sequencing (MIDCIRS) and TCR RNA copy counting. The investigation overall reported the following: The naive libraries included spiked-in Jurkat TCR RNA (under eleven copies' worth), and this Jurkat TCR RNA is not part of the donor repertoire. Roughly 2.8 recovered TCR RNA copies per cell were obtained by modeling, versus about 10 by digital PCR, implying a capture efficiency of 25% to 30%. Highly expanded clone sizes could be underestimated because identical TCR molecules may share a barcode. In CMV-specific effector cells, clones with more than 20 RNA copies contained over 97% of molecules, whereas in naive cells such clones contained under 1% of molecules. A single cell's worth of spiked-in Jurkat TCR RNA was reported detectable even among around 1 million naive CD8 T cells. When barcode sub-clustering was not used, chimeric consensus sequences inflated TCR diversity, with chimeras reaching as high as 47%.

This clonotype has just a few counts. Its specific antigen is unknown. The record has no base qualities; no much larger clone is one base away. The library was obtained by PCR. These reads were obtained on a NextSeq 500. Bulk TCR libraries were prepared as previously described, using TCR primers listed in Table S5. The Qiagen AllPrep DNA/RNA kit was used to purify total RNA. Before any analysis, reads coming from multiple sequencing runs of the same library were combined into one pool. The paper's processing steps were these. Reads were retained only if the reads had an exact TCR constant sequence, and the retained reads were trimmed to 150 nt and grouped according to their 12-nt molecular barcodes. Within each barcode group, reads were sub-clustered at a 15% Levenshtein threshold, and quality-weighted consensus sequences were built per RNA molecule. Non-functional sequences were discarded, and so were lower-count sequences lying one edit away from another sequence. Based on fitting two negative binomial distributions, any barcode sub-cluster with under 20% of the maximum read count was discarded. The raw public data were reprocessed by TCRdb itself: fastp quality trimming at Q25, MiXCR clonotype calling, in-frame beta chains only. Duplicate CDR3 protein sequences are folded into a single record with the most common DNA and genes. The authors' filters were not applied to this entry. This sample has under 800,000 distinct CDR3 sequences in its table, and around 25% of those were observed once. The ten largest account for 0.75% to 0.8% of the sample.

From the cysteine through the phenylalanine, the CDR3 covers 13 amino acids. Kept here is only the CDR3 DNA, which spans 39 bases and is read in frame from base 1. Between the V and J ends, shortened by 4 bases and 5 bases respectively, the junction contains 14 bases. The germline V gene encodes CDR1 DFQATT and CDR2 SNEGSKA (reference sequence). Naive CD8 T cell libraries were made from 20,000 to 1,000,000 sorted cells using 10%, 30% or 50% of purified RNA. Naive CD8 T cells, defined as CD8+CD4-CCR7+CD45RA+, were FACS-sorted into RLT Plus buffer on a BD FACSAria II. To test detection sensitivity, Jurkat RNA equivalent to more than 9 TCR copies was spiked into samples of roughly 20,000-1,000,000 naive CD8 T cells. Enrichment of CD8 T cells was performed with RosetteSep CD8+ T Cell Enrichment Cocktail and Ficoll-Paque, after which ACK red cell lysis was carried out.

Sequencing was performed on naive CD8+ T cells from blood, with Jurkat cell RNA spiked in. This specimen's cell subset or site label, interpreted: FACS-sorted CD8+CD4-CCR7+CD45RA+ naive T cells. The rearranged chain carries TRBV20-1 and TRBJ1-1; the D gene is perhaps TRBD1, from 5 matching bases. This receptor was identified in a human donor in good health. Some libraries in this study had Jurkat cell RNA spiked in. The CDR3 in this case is CSAKPGTVTEAFF. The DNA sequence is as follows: TGCAGTGCTAAACCCGGGACGGTTACTGAAGCTTTCTTT.